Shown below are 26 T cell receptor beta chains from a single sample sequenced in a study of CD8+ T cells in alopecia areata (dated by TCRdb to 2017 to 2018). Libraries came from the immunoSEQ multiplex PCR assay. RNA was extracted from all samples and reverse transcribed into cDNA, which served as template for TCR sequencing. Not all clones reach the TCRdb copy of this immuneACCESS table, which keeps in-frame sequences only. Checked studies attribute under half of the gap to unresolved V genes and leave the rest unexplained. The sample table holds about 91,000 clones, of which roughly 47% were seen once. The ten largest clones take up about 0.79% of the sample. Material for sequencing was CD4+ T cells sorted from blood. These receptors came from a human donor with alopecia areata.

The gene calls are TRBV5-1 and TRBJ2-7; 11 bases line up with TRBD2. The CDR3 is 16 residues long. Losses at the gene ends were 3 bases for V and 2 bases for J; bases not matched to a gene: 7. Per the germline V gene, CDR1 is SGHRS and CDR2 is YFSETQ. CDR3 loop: CASSWLAGGSPYEQYF. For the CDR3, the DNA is TGCGCCAGCAGCTGGCTAGCGGGGGGTTCGCCCTACGAGCAGTACTTC.

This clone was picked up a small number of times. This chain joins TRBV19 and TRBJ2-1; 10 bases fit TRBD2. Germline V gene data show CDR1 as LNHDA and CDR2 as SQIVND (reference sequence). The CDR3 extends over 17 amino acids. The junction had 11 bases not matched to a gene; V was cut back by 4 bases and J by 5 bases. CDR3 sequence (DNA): TGTGCCAGTAGTAGGTCTAGCGGGAGCAGTAACAACAATGAGCAGTTCTTC. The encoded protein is CASSRSSGSSNNNEQFF.

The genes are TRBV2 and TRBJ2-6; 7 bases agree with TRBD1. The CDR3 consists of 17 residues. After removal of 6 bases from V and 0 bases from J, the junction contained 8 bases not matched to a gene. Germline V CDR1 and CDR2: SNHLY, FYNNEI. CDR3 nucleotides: TGTGCCAGCAGGGAGCGGACAGGTGGCTCTGGGGCCAACGTCCTGACTTTC. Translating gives CASRERTGGSGANVLTF.

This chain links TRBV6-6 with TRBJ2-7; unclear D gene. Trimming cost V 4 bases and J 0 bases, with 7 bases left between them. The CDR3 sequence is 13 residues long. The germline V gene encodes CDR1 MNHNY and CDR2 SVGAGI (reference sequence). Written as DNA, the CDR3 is TGTGCCAGCAGTTCGACCGCCTCCTACGAGCAGTACTTC. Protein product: CASSSTASYEQYF.

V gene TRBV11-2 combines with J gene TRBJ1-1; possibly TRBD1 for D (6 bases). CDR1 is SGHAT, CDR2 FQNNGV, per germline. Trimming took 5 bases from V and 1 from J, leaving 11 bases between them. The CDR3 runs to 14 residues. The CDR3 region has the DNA TGTGCCAGCAGCCCGGACAGTGGGAACACTGAAGCTTTCTTT. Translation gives CASSPDSGNTEAFF.

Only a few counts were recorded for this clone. This CDR3 reads CSVYLAGGPVDTQYF. CDR3 coding DNA: TGCAGCGTTTATTTAGCGGGAGGGCCAGTAGATACGCAGTATTTT. The rearrangement uses TRBV29-1 and TRBJ2-3, with 11 bases lining up with TRBD2. V shed 5 bases, J shed 5 bases, and the junction held 9 bases outside the gene matches. The CDR3 has 15 residues. In germline, CDR1 is SQVTM, CDR2 ANQGSEA.

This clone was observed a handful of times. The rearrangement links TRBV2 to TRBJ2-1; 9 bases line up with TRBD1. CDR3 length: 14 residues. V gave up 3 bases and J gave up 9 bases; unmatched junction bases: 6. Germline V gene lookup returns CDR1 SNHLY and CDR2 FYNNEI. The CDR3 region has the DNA TGTGCCAGCAGTGACGGGACAGGGAGAGGTGAGCAGTTCTTC. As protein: CASSDGTGRGEQFF.

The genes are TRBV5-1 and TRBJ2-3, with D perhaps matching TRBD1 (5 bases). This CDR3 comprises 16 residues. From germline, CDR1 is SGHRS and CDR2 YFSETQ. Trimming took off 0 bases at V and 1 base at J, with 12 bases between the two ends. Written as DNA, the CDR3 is TGCGCCAGCAGCTTGGCCCCAGGGTCTGGCACAGATACGCAGTATTTT. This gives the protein CASSLAPGSGTDTQYF. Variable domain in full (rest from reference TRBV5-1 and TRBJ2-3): KAGVTQTPRYLIKTRGQQVTLSCSPISGHRSVSWYQQTPGQGLQFLFEYFSETQRNKGNFPGRFSGRQFSNSRSEMNVSTLELGDSALYLCASSLAPGSGTDTQYFGPGTRLTVL.

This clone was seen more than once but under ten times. CDR3 sequence reads: CSGSGLYEQYF. The CDR3 DNA is TGCAGTGGGTCCGGTTTATACGAGCAGTACTTC. This chain joins TRBV20-1 and TRBJ2-7, with D hard to call. In germline, CDR1 is DFQATT, CDR2 SNEGSKA (reference sequence). V was clipped by 7 bases and J by 4 bases, with 11 bases between them. The CDR3 is 11 amino acids.

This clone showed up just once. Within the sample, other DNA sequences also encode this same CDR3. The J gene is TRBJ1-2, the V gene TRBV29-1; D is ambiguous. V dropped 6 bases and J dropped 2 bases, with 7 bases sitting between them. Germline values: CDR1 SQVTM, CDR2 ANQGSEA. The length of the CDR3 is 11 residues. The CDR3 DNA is TGCAGCGTAGGGCAGAACTATGGCTACACCTTC. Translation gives CSVGQNYGYTF.

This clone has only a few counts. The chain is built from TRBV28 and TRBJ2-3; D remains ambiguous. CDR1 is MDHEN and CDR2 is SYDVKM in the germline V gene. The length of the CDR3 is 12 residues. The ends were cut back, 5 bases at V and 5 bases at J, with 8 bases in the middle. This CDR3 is CASSNGVDTQYF. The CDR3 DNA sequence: TGTGCCAGCAGTAACGGCGTAGATACGCAGTATTTT.

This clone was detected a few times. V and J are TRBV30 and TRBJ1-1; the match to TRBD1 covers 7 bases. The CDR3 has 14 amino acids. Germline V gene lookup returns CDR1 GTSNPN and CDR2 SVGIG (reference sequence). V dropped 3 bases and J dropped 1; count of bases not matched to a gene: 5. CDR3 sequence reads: CAWRKWTGNTEAFF. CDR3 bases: TGTGCCTGGAGGAAGTGGACAGGGAACACTGAAGCTTTCTTT.

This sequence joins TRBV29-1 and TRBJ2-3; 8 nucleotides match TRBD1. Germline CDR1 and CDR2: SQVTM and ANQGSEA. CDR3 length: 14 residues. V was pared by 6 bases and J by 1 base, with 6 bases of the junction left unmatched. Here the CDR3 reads CSVAPGQGTDTQYF. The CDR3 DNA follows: TGCAGCGTCGCCCCGGGACAGGGCACAGATACGCAGTATTTT.

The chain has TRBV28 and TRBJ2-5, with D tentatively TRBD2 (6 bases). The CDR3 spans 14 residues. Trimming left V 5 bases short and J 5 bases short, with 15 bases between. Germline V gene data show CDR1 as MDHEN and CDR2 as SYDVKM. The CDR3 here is CASSPYQGGETQYF. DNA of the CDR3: TGTGCCAGCAGTCCCTATCAGGGAGGTGAGACCCAGTACTTC.

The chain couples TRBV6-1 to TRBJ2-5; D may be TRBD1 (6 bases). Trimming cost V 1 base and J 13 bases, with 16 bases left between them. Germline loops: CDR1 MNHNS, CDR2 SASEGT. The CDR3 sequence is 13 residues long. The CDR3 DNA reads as TGTGCCAGCAGTGAAGGGACAGAGAAGGTTTGGTACTTC. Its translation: CASSEGTEKVWYF.

The CDR3 bases are TGCAGCGTCCGCGTTTACGGTCGGTATACGCAGTATTTT. Encoded protein: CSVRVYGRYTQYF. The V gene is TRBV29-1, the J gene TRBJ2-3; no clear D. V was shortened by 6 bases and J by 7 bases, with 17 bases between the two germline ends. The germline V gene has CDR1 SQVTM and CDR2 ANQGSEA. This CDR3 contains 13 residues.

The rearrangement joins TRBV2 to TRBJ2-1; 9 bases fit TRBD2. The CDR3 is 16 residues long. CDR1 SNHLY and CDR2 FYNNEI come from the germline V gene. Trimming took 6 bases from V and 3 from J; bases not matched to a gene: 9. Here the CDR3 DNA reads TGTGCCAGCAGGTTCAGACTAGCGGAGCGCTACAATGAGCAGTTCTTC. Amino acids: CASRFRLAERYNEQFF.

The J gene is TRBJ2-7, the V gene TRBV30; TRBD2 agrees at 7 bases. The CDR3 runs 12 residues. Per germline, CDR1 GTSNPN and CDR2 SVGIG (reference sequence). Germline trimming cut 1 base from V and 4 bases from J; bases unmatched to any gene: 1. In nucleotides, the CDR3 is TGTGCCTGGAGTGGGGGGGGATACGAGCAGTACTTC. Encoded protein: CAWSGGGYEQYF.

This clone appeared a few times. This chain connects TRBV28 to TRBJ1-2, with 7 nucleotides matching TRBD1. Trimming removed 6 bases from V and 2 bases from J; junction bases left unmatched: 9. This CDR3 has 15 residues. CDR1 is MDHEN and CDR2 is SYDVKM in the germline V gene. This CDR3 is CASSRPGQQNYGYTF. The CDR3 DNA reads TGTGCCAGCAGCCGTCCGGGACAGCAGAACTATGGCTACACCTTC.

The CDR3 spells CAWYKSSYEQYF. The CDR3 bases are TGTGCCTGGTACAAGAGCTCCTACGAGCAGTACTTC. This chain links TRBV30 with TRBJ2-7; D is unresolved. The CDR3 loop spans 12 amino acids. V shed 5 bases and J shed 0 bases, with 8 bases lying between them. From germline, CDR1 is GTSNPN and CDR2 SVGIG (reference sequence). The whole variable domain, filled in from reference TRBV30 and TRBJ2-7, reads SQTIHQWPATLVQPVGSPLSLECTVEGTSNPNLYWYRQAAGRGLQLLFYSVGIGQISSEVPQNLSASRPQDRQFILSSKKLLLSDSGFYLCAWYKSSYEQYFGPGTRLTVT.

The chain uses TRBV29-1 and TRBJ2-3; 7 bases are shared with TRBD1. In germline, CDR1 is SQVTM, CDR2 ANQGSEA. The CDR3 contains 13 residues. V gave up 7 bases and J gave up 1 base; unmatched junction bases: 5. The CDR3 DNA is TGCAGCGCTGATACAGGGGGCACAGATACGCAGTATTTT. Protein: CSADTGGTDTQYF.

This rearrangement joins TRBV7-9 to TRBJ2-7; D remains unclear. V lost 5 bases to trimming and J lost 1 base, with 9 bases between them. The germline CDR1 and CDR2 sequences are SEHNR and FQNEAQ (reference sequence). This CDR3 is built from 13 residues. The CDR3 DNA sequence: TGTGCCAGCAGCAACGCCCGGTCCTACGAGCAGTACTTC. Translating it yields CASSNARSYEQYF.

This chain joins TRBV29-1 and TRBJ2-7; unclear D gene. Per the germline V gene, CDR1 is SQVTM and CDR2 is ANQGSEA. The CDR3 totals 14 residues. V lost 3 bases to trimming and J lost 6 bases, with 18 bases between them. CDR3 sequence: CSVDDLTNGGEQYF. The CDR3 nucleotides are TGCAGCGTTGACGATTTGACGAATGGCGGCGAGCAGTACTTC.

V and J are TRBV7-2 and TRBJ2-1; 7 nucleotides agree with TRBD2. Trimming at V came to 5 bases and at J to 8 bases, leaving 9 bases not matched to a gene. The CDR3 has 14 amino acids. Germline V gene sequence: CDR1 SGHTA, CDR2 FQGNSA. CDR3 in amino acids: CASSQTRGVHEQFF. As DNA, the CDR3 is TGTGCCAGCAGCCAAACTCGGGGGGTACATGAGCAGTTCTTC.

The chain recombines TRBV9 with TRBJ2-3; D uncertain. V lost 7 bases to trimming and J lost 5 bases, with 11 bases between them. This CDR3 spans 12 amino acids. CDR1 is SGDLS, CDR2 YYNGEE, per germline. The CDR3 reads CASAVREDTQYF. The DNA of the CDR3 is TGTGCCAGCGCCGTAAGAGAAGATACGCAGTATTTT.

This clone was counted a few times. The CDR3 loop is CASSFQDYGYTF. For the CDR3, the DNA is TGTGCCAGTAGTTTCCAGGACTATGGCTACACCTTC. The chain uses TRBV19 and TRBJ1-2; D is undetermined. V was pared by 5 bases and J by 3 bases, with 7 bases between. Germline CDR1 LNHDA, CDR2 SQIVND (reference sequence). CDR3 length: 12 amino acids.